The 32 T cell receptor beta chains below all came from one sample that was sequenced in a study of T-cell memory formation after mild COVID-19. TCRdb independently ran MiXCR on the 5' RACE reads; one entry per CDR3 protein. The sample consists of roughly 340,000 distinct CDR3 sequences, approximately 15% of them appearing once. Sequencing used PBMCs or a T cell subset sorted from them (not recorded which). The receptors shown here come from a man younger than 35 who had mild COVID-19 (a few samples of this study predate the infection). Cell type and time point are not known.

This clonotype has at least ten counts. The V call is TRBV19, the J call TRBJ2-2, with D hard to call. The V gene's germline CDR1 is LNHDA and CDR2 SQIVND (reference sequence). Deletions cut 10 bases from V and 0 bases from J, with 9 bases between. The CDR3 consists of 13 residues. This chain's CDR3 is CATRHTNTGELFF. The CDR3 nucleotides are TGTGCCACCCGACATACGAACACCGGGGAGCTGTTTTTT.

This sequence joins TRBV28 and TRBJ2-3; 8 positions match TRBD2. V lost 7 bases and J lost 7; bases outside the gene matches: 7. The CDR3 has 13 amino acids. Germline values: CDR1 MDHEN, CDR2 SYDVKM. The CDR3 nucleotides are TGTGCCAGCAAGGCGGGGGGTAGATATACGCAGTATTTT. This sequence encodes CASKAGGRYTQYF. Supplemented by reference TRBV28 and TRBJ2-3, the full variable domain reads DVKVTQSSRYLVKRTGEKVFLECVQDMDHENMFWYRQDPGLGLRLIYFSYDVKMKEKGDIPEGYSVSREKKERFSLILESASTNQTSMYLCASKAGGRYTQYFGPGTRLTVL.

This chain connects TRBV7-2 to TRBJ2-3, with a tentative D call TRBD2 (6 bases). CDR1 SGHTA and CDR2 FQGNSA come from the germline V gene. Trimming stripped 5 bases from V and 10 bases from J, with 22 bases between. The CDR3 contains 15 residues. The CDR3 spells CASSLRTAGSDAQYF. Written as DNA, the CDR3 is TGTGCCAGCAGCCTCAGGACCGCCGGGAGCGATGCGCAGTATTTT.

The chain joins TRBV7-3 to TRBJ2-3; unclear D gene. Germline V gives CDR1 SGHTA, CDR2 FQGTGA. V gave up 5 bases and J gave up 14 bases, with 5 bases separating them. The CDR3 is 8 amino acids. The CDR3 DNA reads as TGTGCCAGCAGCCGTACGTATTTT. Translated: CASSRTYF.

The table lists this clonotype with a few counts. The rearrangement links TRBV24-1 to TRBJ2-3; no reliable D call. Looked up from germline, CDR1 is KGHDR and CDR2 is SFDVKD. The CDR3 consists of 16 residues. V shed 4 bases and J shed 0 bases, with 13 bases lying between them. DNA of the CDR3: TGTGCCACCAGTGAAGCCGGAACCTCTAGCACAGATACGCAGTATTTT. As protein: CATSEAGTSSTDTQYF.

This chain links TRBV4-3 with TRBJ2-5, with D possibly matching TRBD2 (6 bases). Trimming removed 0 bases at V and 4 bases at J, with 12 bases between. There are 15 residues in the CDR3. Germline loops: CDR1 LGHNA, CDR2 YSLEER. The CDR3 here is CASSQDPRGAETQYF. In DNA form, the CDR3 reads TGCGCCAGCAGCCAAGATCCGCGGGGAGCAGAGACCCAGTACTTC.

This clonotype was seen only a few times. V and J are TRBV7-9 and TRBJ1-4; D gene ambiguous. V lost 2 bases, J lost 3 bases, and 7 bases lay in between. Germline V CDR1 and CDR2: SEHNR, FQNEAQ (reference sequence). The CDR3 covers 14 residues. CDR3 bases: TGTGCCAGCAGCTTATCTACGGCTAATGAAAAACTGTTTTTT. Residues: CASSLSTANEKLFF.

The rearrangement joins TRBV19 to TRBJ2-1; the D gene is possibly TRBD1 (6 bases). Per germline, CDR1 LNHDA and CDR2 SQIVND (reference sequence). CDR3 length: 12 amino acids. The V gene lost 7 bases and the J gene lost 6 bases, with 10 bases spanning the gap. CDR3 bases: TGTGCCAGTAAGGGACAAAGCAATGAGCAGTTCTTC. Translating gives CASKGQSNEQFF.

The genes are TRBV12-5 and TRBJ2-7; D ambiguous. CDR1 and CDR2 from the germline V gene are LGHNT and FRNRAP. V lost 4 bases to trimming and J lost 3 bases, with 4 bases between them. The length of the CDR3 is 11 residues. CDR3 in DNA: TGTGCTAGTGGTTATCACTACGAGCAGTACTTC. It specifies CASGYHYEQYF. The full variable domain, with the rest looked up from reference TRBV12-5 and TRBJ2-7, is DARVTQTPRHKVTEMGQEVTMRCQPILGHNTVFWYRQTMMQGLELLAYFRNRAPLDDSGMPKDRFSAEMPDATLATLKIQPSEPRDSAVYFCASGYHYEQYFGPGTRLTVT.

The chain links TRBV12-3 or TRBV12-4 to TRBJ2-7, with 7 bases aligning to TRBD1. The CDR3 has 13 residues. Trimming cost V 6 bases and J 4 bases; bases outside gene matches: 6. CDR3 sequence (DNA): TGTGCCAGCAGCGCCGGGACAGTTTACGAGCAGTACGTC. This gives the protein CASSAGTVYEQYV.

This clonotype occurred a few times. The chain employs TRBV29-1 and TRBJ2-7; possibly TRBD1 or TRBD2 for D (5 bases each). Germline values: CDR1 SQVTM, CDR2 ANQGSEA. CDR3 length: 15 amino acids. Trimming took off 2 bases at V and 2 bases at J, with 16 bases between the two ends. CDR3 region: CSVEFTGTETYEQYF. The DNA of the CDR3 is TGCAGCGTTGAATTCACCGGGACGGAAACCTACGAGCAGTACTTC.

The table lists this clonotype with a few counts. J is TRBJ2-1 and V is TRBV4-3; 12 bases fit TRBD2. The germline V gene has CDR1 LGHNA and CDR2 YSLEER. Losses at the gene ends were 3 bases for V and 4 bases for J; bases not matched to a gene: 4. The CDR3 is 16 amino acids. The CDR3 loop is CASSQRTSGVYNEQFF. In DNA, the CDR3 is TGCGCCAGCAGCCAGCGGACTAGCGGGGTTTACAATGAGCAGTTCTTC.

This chain connects TRBV20-1 to TRBJ2-5, with D possibly being TRBD1 (7 bases). V was clipped by 1 base and J by 4 bases, with 13 bases between them. This CDR3 is built from 14 residues. Per the germline V gene, CDR1 is DFQATT and CDR2 is SNEGSKA (reference sequence). This CDR3 is CSARARGAGETQYF. The CDR3 coding sequence is TGCAGTGCTAGAGCCAGGGGGGCAGGAGAGACCCAGTACTTC.

J is TRBJ2-5 and V is TRBV6-2 or TRBV6-3, with D unclear. CDR1 is MNHEY and CDR2 is SVGEGT in the germline V gene. There are 14 residues in the CDR3. Trimming stripped 8 bases from V and 4 bases from J, with 17 bases between. This CDR3 reads CASGSRAPGETQYF. DNA of the CDR3: TGTGCCAGCGGATCTCGGGCGCCAGGAGAGACCCAGTACTTC.

The V gene is TRBV9, the J gene TRBJ2-1; D call uncertain. This CDR3 has 17 residues. V was trimmed by 0 bases and J by 0 bases, leaving 13 bases between them. CDR1 is SGDLS and CDR2 is YYNGEE in the germline V gene. The DNA of the CDR3 is TGTGCCAGCAGCGTAGAAGGATTCGGCAGCTCCTACAATGAGCAGTTCTTC. Translating it yields CASSVEGFGSSYNEQFF.

The V and J genes are TRBV24-1 and TRBJ2-1; D not certain. Germline V CDR1 and CDR2: KGHDR, SFDVKD. This CDR3 spans 13 amino acids. Trimming pared 3 bases from V and 8 bases from J, leaving 10 bases between. In nucleotides, the CDR3 is TGTGCCACCAGTGATGAGACCTGGGATGAGCAGTTCTTC. Translated, it gives CATSDETWDEQFF.

The chain carries TRBV6-5 and TRBJ2-7; 8 bases align to TRBD1. V was pared by 0 bases and J by 7 bases, with 8 bases of the junction left unmatched. Germline V gives CDR1 MNHEY, CDR2 SVGAGI. The CDR3 is 15 residues long. Here the CDR3 reads CASSYSTRGQGEQYF. The CDR3 DNA sequence: TGTGCCAGCAGTTACTCGACCAGGGGGCAAGGGGAGCAGTACTTC.

The chain is built from TRBV6-5 and TRBJ1-2; 9 bases fit TRBD1. The length of the CDR3 is 15 residues. Germline assignment: CDR1 MNHEY and CDR2 SVGAGI. V was clipped by 6 bases and J by 3 bases; unmatched bases: 8. The CDR3 sequence is CASRGTGSMDYGYTF. CDR3 nucleotide sequence: TGTGCCAGCAGGGGGACAGGGAGTATGGACTATGGCTACACCTTC.

The CDR3 bases are TGCGCCAGCAGCTTGGTGGGACAGGACTCCTACGAGCAGTACGTC. Residues: CASSLVGQDSYEQYV. V and J are TRBV5-1 and TRBJ2-7; 8 nucleotides match TRBD1. Germline values: CDR1 SGHRS, CDR2 YFSETQ. The length of the CDR3 is 15 residues. Germline trimming cut 0 bases from V and 0 bases from J; bases unmatched to any gene: 2.

This clonotype was recorded a few times. This chain's CDR3 is CASSLGSWTGLSGANVLTF. CDR3 DNA sequence: TGCGCCAGCAGCTTGGGATCGTGGACAGGGCTCTCTGGGGCCAACGTCCTGACTTTC. The chain uses TRBV5-1 and TRBJ2-6; 8 bases are shared with TRBD1. V gave up 0 bases and J gave up 0 bases; unmatched junction bases: 8. This CDR3 spans 19 amino acids. The germline CDR1 and CDR2 sequences are SGHRS and YFSETQ. The full variable domain, its missing parts supplied by reference TRBV5-1 and TRBJ2-6, is KAGVTQTPRYLIKTRGQQVTLSCSPISGHRSVSWYQQTPGQGLQFLFEYFSETQRNKGNFPGRFSGRQFSNSRSEMNVSTLELGDSALYLCASSLGSWTGLSGANVLTFGAGSRLTVL.

V gene TRBV20-1 combines with J gene TRBJ2-5; D may match TRBD1 or TRBD2 (7 bases each). This CDR3 is 15 amino acids long. V lost 0 bases to trimming and J lost 2 bases, with 13 bases between them. Looked up from germline, CDR1 is DFQATT and CDR2 is SNEGSKA (reference sequence). CDR3 DNA: TGCAGTGCTAGAGATCACAGGGGAGGGCAAGAGACCCAGTACTTC. Amino acids: CSARDHRGGQETQYF.

The chain couples TRBV2 to TRBJ2-7, with TRBD2 as a possible D gene (6 bases). The CDR3 totals 13 residues. Trimming took 4 bases from V and 7 from J, leaving 14 bases between them. Germline V gene lookup returns CDR1 SNHLY and CDR2 FYNNEI. CDR3 residues: CASSVDAAGEQYF. The CDR3 DNA reads TGTGCCAGCAGTGTGGACGCCGCGGGGGAGCAGTACTTC.

This clonotype was recorded at least ten times. The J gene is TRBJ2-3, the V gene TRBV27, with 11 bases lining up with TRBD2. J lost 4 bases, V lost 6 bases, and 6 bases had no gene match. Germline V gene sequence: CDR1 MNHEY, CDR2 SMNVEV (reference sequence). This CDR3 region has 15 residues. The CDR3 loop reads CASSIAGGSADTQYF. The CDR3 DNA reads TGTGCCAGCAGCATAGCGGGGGGGAGCGCAGATACGCAGTATTTT.

This clonotype was seen a few times. The chain joins TRBV6-2 or TRBV6-3 to TRBJ1-1; 7 nucleotides match TRBD1. This CDR3 is 14 amino acids long. Per germline, CDR1 MNHEY and CDR2 SVGEGT. V shed 11 bases and J 6 bases; nucleotides not matched to a gene: 15. CDR3 protein: CAARLQGSEAEAFF. The CDR3 coding sequence is TGTGCCGCCCGGTTACAGGGGTCGGAGGCTGAAGCTTTCTTT.

This chain connects TRBV10-3 to TRBJ1-1; the D is unclear. V was pared by 4 bases and J by 1 base, with 13 bases between. Germline V gene data show CDR1 as ENHRY and CDR2 as SYGVKD. This CDR3 comprises 15 residues. CDR3 region: CAISGEGRRNTEAFF. Here the CDR3 DNA reads TGTGCCATCAGTGGGGAAGGGAGGAGGAACACTGAAGCTTTCTTT.

The J gene is TRBJ1-4, the V gene TRBV6-1; D gene uncertain. The germline gives CDR1 MNHNS, CDR2 SASEGT. The CDR3 runs 15 residues. V was pared by 5 bases and J by 4 bases, with 14 bases between. The CDR3 spells CASSPRAGINEKLFF. The CDR3 nucleotides read TGTGCCAGCAGTCCCCGGGCAGGTATTAATGAAAAACTGTTTTTT.

This clonotype was seen more than once but under ten times. This chain links TRBV4-1 with TRBJ2-6; D remains ambiguous. The CDR3 is made up of 16 amino acids. CDR1 MGHRA and CDR2 YSYEKL come from the germline V gene. V was trimmed by 7 bases and J by 0 bases, leaving 13 bases between them. The CDR3 DNA reads TGCGCCAGCACCCAGGAGTTGGGCTCTGGGGCCAACGTCCTGACTTTC. This sequence encodes CASTQELGSGANVLTF.

The chain joins TRBV20-1 to TRBJ2-3; TRBD1 or TRBD2 may be the D gene (5 bases each). V lost 3 bases, J lost 2 bases, and 18 bases lay in between. CDR1 and CDR2 from the germline V gene are DFQATT and SNEGSKA (reference sequence). The CDR3 totals 16 residues. The CDR3 bases are TGCAGTGCTAGGAGGGGCAGCCCGGCGGTCACAGATACGCAGTATTTT. Residues: CSARRGSPAVTDTQYF.

The V and J genes are TRBV7-9 and TRBJ2-4; 7 positions agree with TRBD1. Germline CDR1 SEHNR, CDR2 FQNEAQ (reference sequence). V trimming: 6 bases; J trimming: 7 bases; junction bases outside the gene matches: 9. The CDR3 runs to 14 residues. DNA for the CDR3: TGTGCCAGCAGTACTGGACAGGTCGAGAACATTCAGTACTTC. Amino acid sequence: CASSTGQVENIQYF.

The rearrangement uses TRBV7-2 and TRBJ1-2; D is ambiguous. V dropped 5 bases and J dropped 13 bases, with 23 bases sitting between them. CDR3 size: 14 residues. CDR1 and CDR2 from the germline V gene are SGHTA and FQGNSA. CDR3 sequence reads: CASSVTDGVPEATF. For the CDR3, the DNA is TGTGCCAGCAGCGTAACCGACGGGGTACCTGAGGCCACCTTC.

This clonotype was counted many times. The V and J genes are TRBV4-3 and TRBJ2-5; maybe TRBD2 (7 bases). Between the trimmed V and J ends, which lost 4 bases and 1 base, there was a span of 22 bases. CDR3 length equals 18 residues. The germline CDR1 and CDR2 sequences are LGHNA and YSLEER. Here the CDR3 reads CASSRHKTVRGPQETQYF. CDR3 nucleotide sequence: TGCGCCAGCAGCCGCCACAAGACGGTGCGGGGGCCCCAAGAGACCCAGTACTTC.

This clonotype came up many times. The CDR3 sequence: CASSLLSPYNEQFF. CDR3 nucleotide sequence: TGTGCCAGCAGCTTACTAAGTCCCTACAATGAGCAGTTCTTC. The V gene is TRBV7-2, the J gene TRBJ2-1; D call uncertain. The V and J ends lost 2 bases and 2 bases respectively, with 7 bases between them. The germline V gene has CDR1 SGHTA and CDR2 FQGNSA. The CDR3 consists of 14 residues.